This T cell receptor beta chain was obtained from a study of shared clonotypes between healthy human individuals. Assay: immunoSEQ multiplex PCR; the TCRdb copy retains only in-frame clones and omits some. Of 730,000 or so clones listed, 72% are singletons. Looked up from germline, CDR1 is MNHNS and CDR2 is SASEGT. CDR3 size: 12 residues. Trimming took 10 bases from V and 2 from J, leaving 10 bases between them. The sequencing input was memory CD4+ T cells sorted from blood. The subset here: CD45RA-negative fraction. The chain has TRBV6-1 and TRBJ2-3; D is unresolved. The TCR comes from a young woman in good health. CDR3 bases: TGTGCCACCCAGCTAGACACAGATACGCAGTATTTT. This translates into CATQLDTDTQYF.